Following are 17 T cell receptor beta chains from one sample sequenced in a study of blood T cells in healthy people across ages. Sample-barcoded 5' priming and a J-beta primer mix drove a second PCR of about 6 to 11 cycles. MiXCR, run by TCRdb on the 5' RACE reads, gives a single entry per CDR3 protein. The sample holds about 640,000 distinct CDR3 sequences; roughly 31% are singletons and the top ten take 15% to 19%. The material sequenced was blood. These receptors were obtained from a woman of 80 years or more in good health.

This chain's CDR3 is CASSLVPLGGGTDTQYF. CDR3 coding DNA: TGTGCCAGCAGCTTAGTTCCCTTGGGCGGGGGGACAGATACGCAGTATTTT. The rearrangement links TRBV7-6 to TRBJ2-3; TRBD2 agrees at 8 bases. In germline, CDR1 is SGHVS, CDR2 FNYEAQ. The V gene end was trimmed by 1 base and the J gene end by 3 bases; junction bases not matched to a gene: 9. This CDR3 is built from 17 residues.

J is TRBJ2-5 and V is TRBV6-1, with D possibly being TRBD1 or TRBD2 (6 bases each). Germline CDR1 and CDR2: MNHNS and SASEGT. Trimming took 11 bases from V and 11 from J, leaving 24 bases between them. The length of the CDR3 is 13 residues. The CDR3 loop reads CAGNTTGATEQYF. The CDR3 DNA follows: TGTGCCGGCAATACGACGGGGGCTACAGAGCAGTACTTC.

In DNA, the CDR3 is TGTGCCATCAGTGAGTCGGTACTGACGAAGCCCCAGCATTTT. The encoded protein is CAISESVLTKPQHF. The V and J genes are TRBV10-3 and TRBJ1-5; the D is unclear. The CDR3 has 14 amino acids. Trimming took 0 bases from V and 8 from J, leaving 11 bases between them. Looked up from germline, CDR1 is ENHRY and CDR2 is SYGVKD.

The chain is built from TRBV3-1 and TRBJ1-3; D ambiguous. CDR1 is LGHDT, CDR2 YNNKEL, per germline (reference sequence). Trimming removed 1 base at V and 2 bases at J, with 9 bases between. The CDR3 is 15 amino acids. The CDR3 DNA sequence: TGTGCCAGCAGCCAAGGCCCCTTCCCTGGAAACACCATATATTTT. Translating it yields CASSQGPFPGNTIYF.

On this clonotype itself: With a much larger clone just one base away, this may be a read error. The chain has TRBV11-2 and TRBJ2-5; possible D gene TRBD1, 6 bases. Germline values: CDR1 SGHAT, CDR2 FQNNGV. Between the trimmed V and J ends, which lost 1 base and 11 bases, there was a span of 23 bases. This CDR3 is built from 16 residues. The CDR3 DNA is TGTGCCAGCAGCTTAGTCCGGAAGGGGGACCCCAATGCGCAGTACTTC. As protein: CASSLVRKGDPNAQYF.

This clonotype occurred many times. This chain joins TRBV4-1 and TRBJ2-1; D not resolved. The CDR3 has 13 residues. The V gene's germline CDR1 is MGHRA and CDR2 YSYEKL. V was pared by 0 bases and J by 7 bases, with 7 bases between. As DNA, the CDR3 is TGCGCCAGCAGCCAAGAGGGCATAAATGAGCAGTTCTTC. It codes for CASSQEGINEQFF.

This sequence joins TRBV20-1 and TRBJ1-3; 7 bases are a match to TRBD1. There are 13 residues in the CDR3. Germline V lookup: CDR1 DFQATT, CDR2 SNEGSKA (reference sequence). V lost 2 bases, J lost 5 bases, and 3 bases stayed unmatched. CDR3 sequence: CSARPTGRNTIYF. The CDR3 DNA is TGCAGTGCTAGACCGACAGGGAGAAACACCATATATTTT.

This clonotype was recorded at least ten times. This chain joins TRBV12-3 or TRBV12-4 and TRBJ1-5; no clear D. The CDR3 runs 12 residues. V lost 5 bases and J lost 6, with 8 bases in between. The CDR3 DNA reads as TGTGCCAGCAGTGACCCGGGTCAGCCCCAGCATTTT. This encodes CASSDPGQPQHF.

As for this clonotype: At one of its ends the junction is not consistent with the germline gene, which may arise from a read error. The V and J genes are TRBV9 and TRBJ2-1; 10 positions agree with TRBD1. Germline V gives CDR1 SGDLS, CDR2 YYNGEE. The CDR3 contains 16 residues. The CDR3 sequence is CASSVAGDRGNNERFF. CDR3 DNA: TGTGCCAGCAGCGTAGCTGGGGACAGGGGCAACAATGAGCGGTTCTTC.

Details on this clonotype: This may be a read error: a much more frequent sequence differs by one nucleotide. The rearrangement uses TRBV12-3 or TRBV12-4 and TRBJ2-3; no definite D call. Trimming shortened V by 6 bases and J by 1 base, and 14 bases separated the two germline ends. CDR3 size: 15 residues. The CDR3 here is CASSIRLARTDTQYF. CDR3 coding DNA: TGTGCCAGCAGCATACGACTCGCCCGCACAGATACGCAGTATTTT.

This clonotype was detected only a few times. This sequence joins TRBV2 and TRBJ1-5, with 8 bases aligning to TRBD1. Looked up from germline, CDR1 is SNHLY and CDR2 is FYNNEI. The CDR3 loop spans 15 amino acids. The V segment lost 6 bases and the J segment 5 bases; nucleotides outside the gene matches: 9. The CDR3 coding sequence is TGTGCCAGCAGGGCCCCAACAGGGGGAGATCAGCCCCAGCATTTT. Translating it yields CASRAPTGGDQPQHF.

Ten or more counts support this clonotype. The gene calls are TRBV29-1 and TRBJ1-2; D remains ambiguous. The germline gives CDR1 SQVTM, CDR2 ANQGSEA. V gave up 5 bases and J gave up 4 bases, with 8 bases separating them. The CDR3 runs to 11 residues. This chain's CDR3 is CSVSHSYGYTF. The CDR3 DNA is TGCAGCGTTTCGCATAGCTATGGCTACACCTTC.

There are many counts of this clonotype. This rearrangement joins TRBV7-8 to TRBJ2-1; 9 bases fit TRBD2. Germline CDR1 and CDR2: SGHVS and FQNEAQ. The trim removed 5 bases at V and 3 bases at J, leaving 8 bases unmatched. The CDR3 spans 16 residues. Here the CDR3 reads CASSPMRGGLYNEQFF. CDR3 nucleotides: TGTGCCAGCAGCCCCATGCGGGGGGGTCTCTACAATGAGCAGTTCTTC. Based on the CDR3 plus reference TRBV7-8 and TRBJ2-1, the full variable domain is GAGVSQSPRYKVAKRGQDVALRCDPISGHVSLFWYQQALGQGPEFLTYFQNEAQLDKSGLPSDRFFAERPEGSVSTLKIQRTQQEDSAVYLCASSPMRGGLYNEQFFGPGTRLTVL.

This clonotype was seen repeatedly, ten times or more. This chain joins TRBV29-1 and TRBJ1-2; TRBD1 aligns across 11 bases. The CDR3 is 13 amino acids. J gave up 6 bases and V 7 bases, and 7 bases lay outside the gene matches. CDR1 SQVTM and CDR2 ANQGSEA come from the germline V gene. CDR3 sequence reads: CSAPGQGENGYTF. The DNA of the CDR3 is TGCAGCGCCCCGGGACAGGGGGAAAATGGCTACACCTTC.

This clonotype has a count of ten or more. This chain uses TRBV20-1 with TRBJ1-6, with 12 bases identical to TRBD1. The CDR3 runs 15 residues. Germline V gene lookup returns CDR1 DFQATT and CDR2 SNEGSKA (reference sequence). The trim removed 3 bases at V and 10 bases at J, leaving 7 bases unmatched. CDR3 nucleotides: TGCAGTGCTAGGGGACAGGGGGCCATGGGCTCACCCCTCCACTTT. This codes for CSARGQGAMGSPLHF.

This clonotype was seen at least ten times. V is TRBV11-2 and J is TRBJ2-5; tentatively, D is TRBD1 (6 bases). CDR3 length: 14 residues. Germline V gene lookup returns CDR1 SGHAT and CDR2 FQNNGV. V was trimmed by 1 base and J by 4 bases, leaving 10 bases between them. The CDR3, as DNA: TGTGCCAGCAGCTTAGGAATCAGGGGAGAGACCCAGTACTTC. The encoded protein is CASSLGIRGETQYF.

This clonotype occurred many times. The chain links TRBV28 to TRBJ2-1; the D gene is possibly TRBD1 (6 bases). V was pared by 6 bases and J by 13 bases, with 25 bases between. Looked up from germline, CDR1 is MDHEN and CDR2 is SYDVKM. The CDR3 runs to 15 residues. CDR3 nucleotides: TGTGCCAGCAGCCGCAGACAGGCACGAGGATGGGGACAGTTCTTC. Residues: CASSRRQARGWGQFF.